In this sample, the clone carrying this TCR beta chain turned up a few times. Its cognate antigen is unknown. A 5'RACE template-switching step, the method used to make TCR cDNA, added a universal primer site and UMIs. TCRdb re-called the 5' RACE reads through MiXCR, storing one row per CDR3 protein. This sample has around 300,000 distinct CDR3 sequences; around 4.4% occur once, and the top ten carry roughly a fifth. The V gene lost 2 bases and the J gene lost 1 base, with 8 bases spanning the gap. The CDR3 runs to 13 residues. Per germline, CDR1 SQVTM and CDR2 ANQGSEA. The entry originates in a study of T cells after yellow fever vaccination. The study's findings and limits: Though it reached lower strength, the secondary response hit its peak faster, day 5 versus 15. Subsequent booster samples again held most clones from primary vaccination (more than 95% CD4, just under 90% CD8).

The chain carries TRBV29-1 and TRBJ1-1; perhaps TRBD1 as D (6 bases). The clonotype was recovered from a man aged 18 to 30 who received the YFV17D yellow fever vaccine. The source was PBMCs, collected 15 days after the yellow fever booster vaccination. The CDR3 reads CSVERGANTEAFF. CDR3 DNA sequence: TGCAGCGTTGAAAGGGGGGCGAACACTGAAGCTTTCTTT.